The 2 T cell receptor beta chains presented below share a single source sample, sequenced in a study of blood T cell repertoires in COVID-19. Some clones are missing from TCRdb's copy, which holds only in-frame ones; the method was immunoSEQ multiplex PCR. The repertoire holds around 100,000 clones, with 86% as singletons. Sequencing was performed on peripheral blood. Every receptor here comes from a man aged 40-49 years with acute or convalescent COVID-19.

The chain is built from TRBV4-2 and TRBJ1-5; D is ambiguous. The CDR3 extends over 15 amino acids. Trimming took off 0 bases at V and 1 base at J, with 7 bases between the two ends. CDR1 and CDR2 (germline): LGHNA, YNFKEQ. CDR3 sequence (DNA): TGTGCCAGCAGCCAAGATCGAGGGAGCAATCAGCCCCAGCATTTT. It specifies CASSQDRGSNQPQHF.

This clone appeared a single time. The chain recombines TRBV23-1 with TRBJ1-1; TRBD1 agrees at 7 bases. TRBV23-1 is reported as an ORF; its role is uncertain. V was clipped by 4 bases and J by 1 base; unmatched bases: 6. The CDR3 loop spans 15 amino acids. The CDR3 DNA sequence: TGCGCCAGCAGTCGCGGACAGGAATGGAACACTGAAGCTTTCTTT. Its translation: CASSRGQEWNTEAFF.